These T cell receptor beta chains were read from a single sample in a study of cytomegalovirus exposure and HLA in healthy donors. Generated by immunoSEQ multiplex PCR, the TCRdb table keeps only in-frame clones and is missing some. The data contain 130,000 or so clones, about 80% of them seen just once; the ten biggest clones take up more than 1.5%. Specimen: PBMCs. All receptors derive from a woman aged 35 to 49 in good health and CMV-seronegative. CDR3s include the opening cysteine and the closing phenylalanine or tryptophan. The order of the fields is J gene, clone size, D gene, V gene, CDR3 DNA, CDR3 protein. A D gene is named only where the DNA matches it firmly. The size field is filled for only some rows; it gives once, few, many or a size class.

TRBJ2-6 | NA | NA | TRBV6-5 | TGTGCCAGCAGGAAGCGGAGTCCTGGGGCCAACGTCCTGACTTTC | CASRKRSPGANVLTF
TRBJ2-1 | few | NA | TRBV7-3 | TGTGCCAGCAGCTTAACTCCTAGCTGGGATGAGCAGTTCTTC | CASSLTPSWDEQFF
TRBJ2-7 | few | TRBD1 | TRBV19 | TGTGCCAGTAGTACCCGGGACAGATCGTACGAGCAGTACTTC | CASSTRDRSYEQYF
TRBJ1-1 | NA | TRBD1 | TRBV7-2 | TGTGCCAGCAGCTCAGACAGGGTTTACACTGAAGCTTTCTTT | CASSSDRVYTEAFF
TRBJ2-1 | NA | NA | TRBV6-5 | TGTGCCAGCAGTCGGGGTTACACCTACAATGAGCAGTTCTTC | CASSRGYTYNEQFF
TRBJ1-4 | NA | NA | TRBV7-9 | TGTGCCAGCACCCCAGTACGGGGATCAGGAACTAATGAAAAACTGTTTTTT | CASTPVRGSGTNEKLFF
TRBJ1-1 | NA | NA | TRBV28 | TGTGCCAGCAGTGAACCGGGACTTCAGAACACTGAAGCTTTCTTT | CASSEPGLQNTEAFF
TRBJ1-5 | NA | TRBD1 | TRBV7-9 | TGTGCCAGCAGCCAGACAGGGCTTCAGCCCCAGCATTTT | CASSQTGLQPQHF
TRBJ2-6 | NA | NA | TRBV28 | TGTGCCAGCAGTTTTGGGGGGTCGGCTGGGGCCAACGTCCTGACTTTC | CASSFGGSAGANVLTF
TRBJ2-7 | NA | TRBD1 | TRBV7-9 | TGTGCCAGCAGCTTAGCTGCAGGCAGGGGGCAAACCTACGAGCAGTACTTC | CASSLAAGRGQTYEQYF
TRBJ2-7 | NA | TRBD1 | TRBV23-1 | TGCGCCAGCAGTCCCCCGGACAGGACCTCCTACGAGCAGTACTTC | CASSPPDRTSYEQYF
TRBJ2-1 | NA | TRBD2 | TRBV27 | TGTGCCAGCAGTCTAACACTAGCGGGAGGTGTCAATGAGCAGTTCTTC | CASSLTLAGGVNEQFF
TRBJ2-4 | NA | NA | TRBV5-4 | TGTGCCAGCAGCTTGGCGGGAATAGCCAAAAACATTCAGTACTTC | CASSLAGIAKNIQYF
TRBJ2-3 | NA | NA | TRBV11-2 | TGTGCCAGCAGCTCCGACAGGTTTAGCACAGATACGCAGTATTTT | CASSSDRFSTDTQYF
TRBJ2-7 | NA | TRBD1 | TRBV5-4 | TGTGCCAGCAGCATAGTCGGTGACAGGGGAGTCTACGAGCAGTACTTC | CASSIVGDRGVYEQYF
TRBJ2-5 | NA | TRBD2 | TRBV7-2 | TGTGCCAGCAGCCGGGAGGGTCAAGAGACCCAGTACTTC | CASSREGQETQYF
TRBJ1-2 | NA | TRBD1 | TRBV5-4 | TGTGCCAGCAGCCTAGTCGGACAGGGACGTGGCTACACCTTC | CASSLVGQGRGYTF
TRBJ1-5 | NA | TRBD1 | TRBV18 | TGTGCCAGCTCCCCGGACAGGGATCAGCCCCAGCATTTT | CASSPDRDQPQHF
TRBJ2-5 | NA | TRBD2 | TRBV5-1 | TGCGCCAGCAGCTTGCGGCCGCCGCTAGCGGGCACCCAAGAGACCCAGTACTTC | CASSLRPPLAGTQETQYF
TRBJ2-2 | NA | NA | TRBV4-3 | TGCGCCAGCAGCCGCCGAAGCTACACCGGGGAGCTGTTTTTT | CASSRRSYTGELFF
TRBJ1-2 | NA | NA | TRBV7-3 | TGTGCCAGCAGCTTATCATCAGGGCAGTACGGCTACACCTTC | CASSLSSGQYGYTF
TRBJ1-1 | NA | NA | TRBV11-2 | TGTGCCAGCGTCCGGGAGGGGGGCACTGAAGCTTTCTTT | CASVREGGTEAFF
TRBJ2-7 | once | NA | TRBV2 | TGTGCCAACACCACAGGAGGGCCCTACGAGCAGTACTTC | CANTTGGPYEQYF
TRBJ1-1 | NA | NA | TRBV4-1 | TGCGCCAGCAGACCAATAGCTACAGGGAGGGGGTGGACTGAAGCTTTCTTT | CASRPIATGRGWTEAFF
TRBJ1-1 | NA | TRBD1 | TRBV29-1 | TGCAGCGTAACGGGACAGTTCCTACCTGAAGCTTTCTTT | CSVTGQFLPEAFF
TRBJ1-6 | NA | NA | TRBV7-2 | TGTGCCAGCAGCTTACAGGGCATGAGTTCACCCCTCCACTTT | CASSLQGMSSPLHF
TRBJ1-2 | NA | NA | TRBV21-1 | TGTGCCAGCAGCAACCGAGTTTTCGGCTACACCTTC | CASSNRVFGYTF
TRBJ1-5 | once | NA | TRBV7-2 | TGTGCCAGCAGCTTGGCGGGTTGGAATGATCAGCCCCAGCATTTT | CASSLAGWNDQPQHF
TRBJ2-5 | once | TRBD2 | TRBV11-2 | TGTGCCAGCAGCTCTACGACAGTCCCGGGAGGGACCCAAGAGACCCAGTACTTC | CASSSTTVPGGTQETQYF
TRBJ1-2 | NA | TRBD1 | TRBV7-2 | TGTGCCAGCAGCTTAGTTCTTTCGACAGGGGAATATGGCTACACCTTC | CASSLVLSTGEYGYTF
TRBJ2-1 | once | NA | TRBV6-1 | TGTGCCAGCAGTGTTCCGATCAGGGGGAGGCCTTACAATGAGCAGTTCTTC | CASSVPIRGRPYNEQFF
TRBJ2-1 | NA | TRBD2 | TRBV7-3 | TGTGCCAGCAGCTCCCTGGGACTAGCGGGATACAATGAGCAGTTCTTC | CASSSLGLAGYNEQFF
TRBJ2-7 | NA | NA | TRBV7-8 | TGTGCCAGCAGCTCCTGGACAGCCGACTACGAGCAGCACTTC | CASSSWTADYEQHF
TRBJ2-6 | once | NA | TRBV2 | TGTGCCAGCAGTGGGTTGCGCGGGGCCTCTGGGGCCAACGTCCTGACTTTC | CASSGLRGASGANVLTF
TRBJ2-7 | NA | NA | TRBV18 | TGTGCCAGCTCCCGAATCCTCGACAGAGTCTACGAGCAGTACTTC | CASSRILDRVYEQYF
TRBJ2-5 | NA | TRBD1 | TRBV2 | TGTGCCAGCAGAAGACAGGGGGCCGAGGGAGAGACCCAGTACTTC | CASRRQGAEGETQYF
TRBJ2-7 | NA | TRBD1 | TRBV5-1 | TGCGCCAGCAGTAGGGACAGTACCTACGAGCAGTACTTC | CASSRDSTYEQYF
TRBJ2-1 | NA | NA | TRBV7-9 | TGTGCCAGCAGCTTAGAGAGGGGGAATGAGCAGTTCTTC | CASSLERGNEQFF
TRBJ2-3 | NA | TRBD2 | TRBV5-1 | TGCGCCAGCAGCTTGTCCAAATTCGGGACTAGCCCCACAGATACGCAGTATTTT | CASSLSKFGTSPTDTQYF
TRBJ1-2 | NA | NA | TRBV6-5 | TGTGCCAGCAGTTACTCGTCAGGGGTCGATGGCTACACCTTC | CASSYSSGVDGYTF